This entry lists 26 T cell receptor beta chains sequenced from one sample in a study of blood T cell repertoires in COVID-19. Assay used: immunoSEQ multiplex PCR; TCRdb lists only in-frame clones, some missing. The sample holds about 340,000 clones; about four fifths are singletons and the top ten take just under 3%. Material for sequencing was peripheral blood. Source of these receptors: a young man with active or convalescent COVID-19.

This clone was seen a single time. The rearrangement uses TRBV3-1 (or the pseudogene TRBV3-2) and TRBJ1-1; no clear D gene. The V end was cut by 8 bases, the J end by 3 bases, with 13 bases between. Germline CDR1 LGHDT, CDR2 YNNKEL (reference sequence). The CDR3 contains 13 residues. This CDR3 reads CASRRDTYTEAFF. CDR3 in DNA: TGTGCCAGCCGCCGCGACACCTACACTGAAGCTTTCTTT.

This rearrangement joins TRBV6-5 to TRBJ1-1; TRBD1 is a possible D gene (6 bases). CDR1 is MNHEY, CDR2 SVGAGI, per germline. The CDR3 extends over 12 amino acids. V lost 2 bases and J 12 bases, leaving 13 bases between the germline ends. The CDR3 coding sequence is TGTGCCAGCAGTTACCAACAGGGACAAACTTTCTTT. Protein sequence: CASSYQQGQTFF.

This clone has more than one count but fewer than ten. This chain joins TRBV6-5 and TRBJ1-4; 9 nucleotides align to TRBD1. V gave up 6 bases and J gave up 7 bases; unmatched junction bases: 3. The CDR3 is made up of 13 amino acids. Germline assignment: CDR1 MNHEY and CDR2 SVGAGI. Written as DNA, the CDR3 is TGTGCCAGCAGACGGGACAGGGTTGAAAAACTGTTTTTT. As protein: CASRRDRVEKLFF.

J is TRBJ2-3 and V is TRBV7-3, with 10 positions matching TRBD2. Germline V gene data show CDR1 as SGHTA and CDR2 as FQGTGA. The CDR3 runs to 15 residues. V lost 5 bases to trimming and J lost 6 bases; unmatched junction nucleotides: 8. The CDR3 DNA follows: TGTGCCAGCAGCCGCACGGGACTAGCGATTGATACGCAGTATTTT. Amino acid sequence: CASSRTGLAIDTQYF.

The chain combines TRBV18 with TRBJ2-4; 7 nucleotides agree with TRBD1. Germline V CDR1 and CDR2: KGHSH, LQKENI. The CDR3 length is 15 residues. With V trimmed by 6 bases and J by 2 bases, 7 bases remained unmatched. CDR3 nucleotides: TGTGCCAGCTCGCGAACAGGGGTGTCCAAAAACATTCAGTACTTC. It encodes CASSRTGVSKNIQYF. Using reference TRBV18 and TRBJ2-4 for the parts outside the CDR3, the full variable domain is NAGVMQNPRHLVRRRGQEARLRCSPMKGHSHVYWYRQLPEEGLKFMVYLQKENIIDESGMPKERFSAEFPKEGPSILRIQQVVRGDSAAYFCASSRTGVSKNIQYFGAGTRLSVL.

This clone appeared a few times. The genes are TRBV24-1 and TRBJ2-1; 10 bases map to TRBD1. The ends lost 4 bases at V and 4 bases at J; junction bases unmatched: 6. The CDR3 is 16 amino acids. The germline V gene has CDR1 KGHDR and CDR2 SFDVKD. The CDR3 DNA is TGTGCCACCAGTGAGACCGGACAGGGGGGATACAATGAGCAGTTCTTC. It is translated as CATSETGQGGYNEQFF.

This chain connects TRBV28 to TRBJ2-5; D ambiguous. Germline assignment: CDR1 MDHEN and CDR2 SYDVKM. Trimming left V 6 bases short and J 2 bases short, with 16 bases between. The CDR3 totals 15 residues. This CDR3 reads CASSAEVAPQETQYF. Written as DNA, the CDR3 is TGTGCCAGCAGCGCAGAGGTAGCCCCGCAAGAGACCCAGTACTTC.

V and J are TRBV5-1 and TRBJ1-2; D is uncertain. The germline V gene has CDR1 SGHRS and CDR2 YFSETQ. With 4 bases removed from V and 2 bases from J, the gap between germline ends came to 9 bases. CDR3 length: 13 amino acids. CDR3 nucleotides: TGCGCCAGCAGCGCGACAAGCAACTATGGCTACACCTTC. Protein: CASSATSNYGYTF.

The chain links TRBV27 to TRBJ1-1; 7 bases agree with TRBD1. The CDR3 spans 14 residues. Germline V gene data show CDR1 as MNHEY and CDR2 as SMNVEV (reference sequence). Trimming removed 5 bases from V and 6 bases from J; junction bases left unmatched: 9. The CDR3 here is CASSNYRGVAEAFF. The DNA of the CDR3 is TGTGCCAGCAGTAACTACAGGGGCGTCGCTGAAGCTTTCTTT.

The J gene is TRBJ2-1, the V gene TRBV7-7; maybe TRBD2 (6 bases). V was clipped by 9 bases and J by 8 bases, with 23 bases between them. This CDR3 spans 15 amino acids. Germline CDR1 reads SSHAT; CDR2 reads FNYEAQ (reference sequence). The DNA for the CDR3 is TGTGCCAGATGGGCTAGCGTCCTCGCTAGCTATGAGCAGTTCTTC. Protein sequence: CARWASVLASYEQFF.

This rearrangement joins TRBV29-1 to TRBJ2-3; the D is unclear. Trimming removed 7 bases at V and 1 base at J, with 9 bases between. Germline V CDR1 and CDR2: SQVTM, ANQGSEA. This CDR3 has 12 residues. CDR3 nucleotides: TGCAGCGAGTCGACACGCACAGATACGCAGTATTTT. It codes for CSESTRTDTQYF.

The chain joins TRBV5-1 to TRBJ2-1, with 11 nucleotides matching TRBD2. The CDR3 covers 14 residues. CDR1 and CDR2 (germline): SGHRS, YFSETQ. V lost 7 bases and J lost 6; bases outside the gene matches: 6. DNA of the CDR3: TGCGCCAGCTTTAGCGGGGGGGCCACCAATGAGCAGTTCTTC. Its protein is CASFSGGATNEQFF.

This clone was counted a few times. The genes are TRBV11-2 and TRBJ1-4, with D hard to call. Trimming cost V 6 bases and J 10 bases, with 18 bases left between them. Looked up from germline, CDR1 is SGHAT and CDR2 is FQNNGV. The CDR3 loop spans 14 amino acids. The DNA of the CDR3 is TGTGCCAGCAGACCGATTGGCGATCCGGGAAAACTGTTTTTT. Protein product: CASRPIGDPGKLFF.

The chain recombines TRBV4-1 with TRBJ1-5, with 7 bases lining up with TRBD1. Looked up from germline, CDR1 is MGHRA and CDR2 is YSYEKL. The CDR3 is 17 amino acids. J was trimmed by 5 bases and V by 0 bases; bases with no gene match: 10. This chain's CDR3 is CASSQDRRGRGYQPQHF. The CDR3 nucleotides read TGCGCCAGCAGCCAAGATCGACGGGGCAGGGGGTATCAGCCCCAGCATTTT.

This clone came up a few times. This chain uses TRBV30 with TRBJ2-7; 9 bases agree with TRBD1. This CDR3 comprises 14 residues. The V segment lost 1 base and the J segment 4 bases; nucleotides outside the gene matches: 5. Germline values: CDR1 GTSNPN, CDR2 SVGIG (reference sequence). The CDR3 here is CAWSGVTGGYEQYF. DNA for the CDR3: TGTGCCTGGAGTGGGGTGACAGGGGGTTACGAGCAGTACTTC.

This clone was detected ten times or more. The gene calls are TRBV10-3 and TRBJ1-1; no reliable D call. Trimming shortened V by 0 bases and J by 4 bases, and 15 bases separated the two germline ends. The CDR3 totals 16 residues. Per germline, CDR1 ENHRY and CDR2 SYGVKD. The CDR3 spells CAISESNWEARTEAFF. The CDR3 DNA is TGTGCCATCAGTGAGTCGAACTGGGAGGCCCGCACTGAAGCTTTCTTT.

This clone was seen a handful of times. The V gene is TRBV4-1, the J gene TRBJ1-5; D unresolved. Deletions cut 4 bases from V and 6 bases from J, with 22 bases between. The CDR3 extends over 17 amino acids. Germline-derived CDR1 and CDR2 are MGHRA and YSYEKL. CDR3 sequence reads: CASSLTHLRGTTQPQHF. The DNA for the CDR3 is TGCGCCAGCAGCCTGACCCACTTGCGGGGAACGACTCAGCCCCAGCATTTT.

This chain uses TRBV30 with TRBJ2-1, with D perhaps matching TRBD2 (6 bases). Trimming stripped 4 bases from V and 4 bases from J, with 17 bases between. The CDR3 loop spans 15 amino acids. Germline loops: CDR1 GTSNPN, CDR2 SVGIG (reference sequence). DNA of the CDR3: TGTGCCTGGACCCTGCCCGGGGGTTTATACAATGAGCAGTTCTTC. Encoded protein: CAWTLPGGLYNEQFF. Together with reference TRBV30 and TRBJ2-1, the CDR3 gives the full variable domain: SQTIHQWPATLVQPVGSPLSLECTVEGTSNPNLYWYRQAAGRGLQLLFYSVGIGQISSEVPQNLSASRPQDRQFILSSKKLLLSDSGFYLCAWTLPGGLYNEQFFGPGTRLTVL.

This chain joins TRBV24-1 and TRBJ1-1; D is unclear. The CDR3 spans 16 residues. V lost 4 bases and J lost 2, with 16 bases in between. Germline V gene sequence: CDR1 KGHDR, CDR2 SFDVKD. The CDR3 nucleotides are TGTGCCACCAGTGACCCCGGGTCCGAGAGAAACACTGAAGCTTTCTTT. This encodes CATSDPGSERNTEAFF.

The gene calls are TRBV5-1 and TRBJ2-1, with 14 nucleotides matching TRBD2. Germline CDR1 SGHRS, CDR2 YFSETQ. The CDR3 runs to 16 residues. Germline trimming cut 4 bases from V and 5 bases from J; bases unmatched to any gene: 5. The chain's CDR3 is CASSAGLAGGHNEQFF. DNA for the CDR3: TGCGCCAGCAGCGCCGGACTAGCGGGAGGCCACAATGAGCAGTTCTTC.

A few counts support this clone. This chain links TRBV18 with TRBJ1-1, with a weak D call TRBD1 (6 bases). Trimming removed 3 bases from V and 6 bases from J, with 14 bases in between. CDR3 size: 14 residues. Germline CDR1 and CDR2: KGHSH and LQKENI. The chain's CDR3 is CASSPEHRAPEAFF. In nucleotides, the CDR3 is TGTGCCAGCTCACCCGAGCACAGGGCCCCTGAAGCTTTCTTT.

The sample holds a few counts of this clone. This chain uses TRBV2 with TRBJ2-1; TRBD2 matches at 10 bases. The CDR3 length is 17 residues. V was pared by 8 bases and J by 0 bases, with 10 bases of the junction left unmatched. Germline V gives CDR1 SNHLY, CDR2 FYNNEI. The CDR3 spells CASEGSGRVGSYNEQFF. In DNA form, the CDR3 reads TGTGCCAGCGAAGGAAGCGGGAGGGTTGGCTCCTACAATGAGCAGTTCTTC.

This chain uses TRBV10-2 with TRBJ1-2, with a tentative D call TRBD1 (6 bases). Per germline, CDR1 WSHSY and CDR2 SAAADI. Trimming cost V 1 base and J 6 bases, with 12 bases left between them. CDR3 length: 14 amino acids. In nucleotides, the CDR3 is TGCGCCAGCAGTGAGTACCGGGACACTGATGGCTACACCTTC. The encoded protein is CASSEYRDTDGYTF.

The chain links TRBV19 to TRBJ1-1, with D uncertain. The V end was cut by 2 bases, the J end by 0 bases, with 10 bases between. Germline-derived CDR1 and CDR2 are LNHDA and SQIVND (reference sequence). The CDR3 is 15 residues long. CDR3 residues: CASSISATVNTEAFF. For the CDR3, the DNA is TGTGCCAGTAGTATAAGCGCCACTGTGAACACTGAAGCTTTCTTT.

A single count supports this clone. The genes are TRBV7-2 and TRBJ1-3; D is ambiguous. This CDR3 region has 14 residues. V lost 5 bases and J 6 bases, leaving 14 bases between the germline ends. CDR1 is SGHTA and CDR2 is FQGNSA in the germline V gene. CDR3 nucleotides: TGTGCCAGCAGCAAGCGCCGCCGGGAAAACACCATATATTTT. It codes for CASSKRRRENTIYF.

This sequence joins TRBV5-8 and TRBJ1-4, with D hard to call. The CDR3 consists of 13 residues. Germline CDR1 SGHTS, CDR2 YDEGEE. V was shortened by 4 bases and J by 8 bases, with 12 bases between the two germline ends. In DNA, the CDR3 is TGTGCCAGCAGCAATTCTCGAGGGGAAAAACTGTTTTTT. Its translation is CASSNSRGEKLFF.